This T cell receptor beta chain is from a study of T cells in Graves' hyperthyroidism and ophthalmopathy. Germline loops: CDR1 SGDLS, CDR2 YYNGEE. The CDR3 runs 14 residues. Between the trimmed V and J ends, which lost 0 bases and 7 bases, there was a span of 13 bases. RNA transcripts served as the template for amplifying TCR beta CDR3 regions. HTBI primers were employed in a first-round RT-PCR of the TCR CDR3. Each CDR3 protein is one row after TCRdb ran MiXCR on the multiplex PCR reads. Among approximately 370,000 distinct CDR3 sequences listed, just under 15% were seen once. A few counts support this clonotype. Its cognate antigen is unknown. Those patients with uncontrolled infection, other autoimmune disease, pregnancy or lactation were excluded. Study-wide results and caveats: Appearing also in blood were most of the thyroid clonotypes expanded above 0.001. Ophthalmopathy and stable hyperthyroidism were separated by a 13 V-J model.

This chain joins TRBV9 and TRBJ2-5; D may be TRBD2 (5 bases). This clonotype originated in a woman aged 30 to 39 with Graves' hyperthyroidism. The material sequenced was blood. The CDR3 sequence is CASSVVDSSGTQYF. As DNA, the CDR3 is TGTGCCAGCAGCGTAGTGGACTCCAGCGGGACCCAGTACTTC.